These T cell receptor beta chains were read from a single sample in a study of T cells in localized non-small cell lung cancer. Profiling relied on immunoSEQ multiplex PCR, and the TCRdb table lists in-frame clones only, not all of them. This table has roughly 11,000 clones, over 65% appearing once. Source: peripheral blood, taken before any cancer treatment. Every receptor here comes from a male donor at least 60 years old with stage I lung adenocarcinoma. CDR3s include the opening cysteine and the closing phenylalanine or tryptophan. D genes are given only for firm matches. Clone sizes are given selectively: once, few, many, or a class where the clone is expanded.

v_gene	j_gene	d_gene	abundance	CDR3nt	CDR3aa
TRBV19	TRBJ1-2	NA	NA	TGTGCCAGTAGTTGGCAGGCTAACTATGGCTACACCTTC	CASSWQANYGYTF
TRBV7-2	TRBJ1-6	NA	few	TGTGCCAGCAGCGTGGGGGGAGGATTAAATTCACCCCTCCACTTT	CASSVGGGLNSPLHF
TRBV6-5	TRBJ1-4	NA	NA	TGTGCCACTAAGGGACACGAGGGTGAAAAACTGTTTTTT	CATKGHEGEKLFF
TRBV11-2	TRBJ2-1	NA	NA	TGTGCCAGCAGCTCAGGTGGGCGTGAGCAGTTCTTC	CASSSGGREQFF
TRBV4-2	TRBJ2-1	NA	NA	TGTGCCAGCAGCCAAGAGAAGCTCCACAATGAGCAGTTCTTC	CASSQEKLHNEQFF
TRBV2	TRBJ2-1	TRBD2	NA	TGTGCCAGCAGGCGTTCTAGCGGGGGGTCAAATGAGCAGTTCTTC	CASRRSSGGSNEQFF
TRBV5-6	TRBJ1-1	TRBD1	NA	TGTGCCAGCAGCTTATCACCGGGACAGGGTAACACTGAAGCTTTCTTT	CASSLSPGQGNTEAFF
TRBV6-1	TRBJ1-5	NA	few	TGTGCCAGCGGGGCACGGAATCAGCCCCAGCATTTT	CASGARNQPQHF
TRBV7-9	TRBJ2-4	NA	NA	TGTGCCAGCAGCCTGGGACCAGGGGAGAGGAACATTCAGTACTTC	CASSLGPGERNIQYF
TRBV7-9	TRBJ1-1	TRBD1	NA	TGTGCCAGCAGCGGGAGAGACAGGGGGGAGACTGAAGCTTTCTTT	CASSGRDRGETEAFF
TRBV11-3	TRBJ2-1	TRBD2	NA	TGTGCCAGCAGCTTAGCCGGGGGGGTTTACAATGAGCAGTTCTTC	CASSLAGGVYNEQFF
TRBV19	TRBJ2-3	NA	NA	TGTGCCAGTAGGACAGTTAGCACAGATACGCAGTATTTT	CASRTVSTDTQYF
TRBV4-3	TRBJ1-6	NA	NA	TGCGCCAGCAGCCATATCTTTCGTGGGGGTGGGTTTGAGGATTCACCCCTCCACTTT	CASSHIFRGGGFEDSPLHF
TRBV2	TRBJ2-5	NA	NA	TGTGCCAGCAGTGTTGAGAGTCCCCCGGGGACCCAGTACTTC	CASSVESPPGTQYF
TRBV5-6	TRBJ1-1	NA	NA	TGTGCCAGCAGCTTGGACCGAGGTGGTGCGAACACTGAAGCTTTCTTT	CASSLDRGGANTEAFF
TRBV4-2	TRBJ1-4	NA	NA	TGTGCCAGCAGCCATTCTCAGACGGTAACTAATGAAAAACTGTTTTTT	CASSHSQTVTNEKLFF
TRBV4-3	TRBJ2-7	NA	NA	TGCGCCAGCAGCCAAGAACCGGGAGCCTACGAGCAGTACTTC	CASSQEPGAYEQYF
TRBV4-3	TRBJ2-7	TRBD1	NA	TGCGCCAGCAGCCGATTACAGGGGGCGGGCGAGCAGTACTTC	CASSRLQGAGEQYF
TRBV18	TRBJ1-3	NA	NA	TGTGCCAGCTCACCATACGACGGGAGCTCTGGAAACACCATATATTTT	CASSPYDGSSGNTIYF
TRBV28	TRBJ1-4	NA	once	TGTGCCAGCGGTGGGGGAACACTTACCAATGAAAAACTGTTTTTT	CASGGGTLTNEKLFF
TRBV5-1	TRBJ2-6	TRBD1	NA	TGCGCCAGCAGCTTGAGGTCCCCGGGACAGGGGCCATCTGGGGCCAACGTCCTGACTTTC	CASSLRSPGQGPSGANVLTF
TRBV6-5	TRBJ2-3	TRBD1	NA	TGTGCCAGCAGTCGACAGGGGCTGAGCACAGATACGCAGTATTTT	CASSRQGLSTDTQYF
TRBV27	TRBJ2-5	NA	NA	TGTGCCAGCAAAGGCCCAGGGGCAAGGAGAGAGACCCAGTACTTC	CASKGPGARRETQYF
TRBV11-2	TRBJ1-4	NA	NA	TGTGCCAGCAGCCCCGCTACAACTAATGAAAAACTGTTTTTT	CASSPATTNEKLFF
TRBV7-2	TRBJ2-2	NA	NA	TGTGCCAGCAGCTTAGTGGCGGGGACGAACACCGGGGAGCTGTTTTTT	CASSLVAGTNTGELFF
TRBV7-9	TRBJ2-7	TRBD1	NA	TGTGCCAGCAGCCGCGGACAGGGGGAAGCTCGCGAGCAGTACTTC	CASSRGQGEAREQYF
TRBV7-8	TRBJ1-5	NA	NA	TGTGCCAGCAGCTTAGATAGGGGCACGGAGTCCCAGCATTTT	CASSLDRGTESQHF
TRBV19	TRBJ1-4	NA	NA	TGTGCCAGTAGTTTGTCAGGAAAGAATGAAAAACTGTTTTTT	CASSLSGKNEKLFF
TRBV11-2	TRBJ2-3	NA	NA	TGTGCCAGCAGCTTAGAGTTGGCTACCGATACGCAGTATTTT	CASSLELATDTQYF